This T cell receptor beta chain derives from a study of T cells in Graves' hyperthyroidism and ophthalmopathy. RNA transcripts gave rise to amplified TCR beta CDR3 regions. The TCR CDR3 was amplified in a first-round RT-PCR using the HTBI primer set. From the multiplex PCR reads, TCRdb called clonotypes with MiXCR, one entry per CDR3 protein. The repertoire includes roughly 510,000 distinct CDR3 sequences, around 21% of them detected once, and about a quarter sits in the top ten. Trimming left V 3 bases short and J 0 bases short, with 14 bases between. The CDR3 totals 15 residues. CDR1 and CDR2 (germline): SQVTM, ANQGSEA. The sample holds many counts of this clonotype. The patients, who ranged from 18 to 65 in age, presented with newly diagnosed hyperthyroidism lasting under 2 months. Not enrolled were patients with uncontrolled infection, other autoimmune disease, pregnancy or lactation.

The clonotype was recovered from a man between 18 and 29 years old with Graves' hyperthyroidism. Material for sequencing was blood. The V gene is TRBV29-1, the J gene TRBJ1-1; D not resolved. The CDR3 DNA reads TGCAGCGTTGATTGGGGAGGACCAGTGAACACTGAAGCTTTCTTT. It codes for CSVDWGGPVNTEAFF.